This T cell receptor (beta chain) is drawn from a study of vaccination and CD4 T cells after COVID-19 (dated by TCRdb to the early 2020s). Looking at the study overall: SARS-CoV-2 positivity had been established in the convalescent patients by nasal swab PCR, and mild disease was recorded in eight to ten of these patients and severe disease in one. Overlapping spike peptide pools from SARS-CoV-2 and from the common cold coronaviruses HCoV-NL63, HCoV-OC43 and HCoV-229E were used as culture stimuli. In approximately ten COVID-19 convalescent patients and a handful of infection-naive healthy vaccine recipients, the spike-specific CD4+ TCR repertoire before mRNA vaccination was compared with the repertoire after mRNA vaccination. Six males and four females were included in the convalescent cohort, with two Hispanic individuals, seven Caucasians, two Asians and one multiracial person represented. Post-COVID blood samples from convalescent patients were collected a median of roughly 100 days after diagnosis, with a range of roughly 30 to 170 days. In control cultures, a CEFX viral epitope pool was used as positive control, an HIV-1 Nef peptide pool was used as negative control, or no peptide was added. Post-vaccine blood samples were taken a median of 72 days after the second vaccine dose, with a range of about 12 to 250 days. Participants got two doses of the Pfizer-BioNTech BNT162b2 vaccine (n=8) or two doses of the Moderna mRNA-1273 vaccine (n=2).

As for this clonotype: No antigen is known for it. Base qualities are not recorded, but no much larger clone differs from it by a single base.

The cysteine opens and the phenylalanine closes a CDR3 of 14 amino acids. Kept here is only the CDR3 DNA, which spans 42 bases and is read in frame from base 1. The junction shows trimming of 5 bases on V and 0 bases on J, plus 11 bases between the germline ends. CDR1 and CDR2, looked up from the germline V gene (reference sequence), are WNHNN and SYGVQD. General findings and caveats noted by the study authors: Among convalescent patients, a median around 86% of the SARS-CoV-2-reactive clones seen after vaccination appeared only after vaccination, which suggests priming specific to the vaccine. Relatively few convalescent patients were included in the study, and early timepoints after natural infection were not analyzed. Nearly all vaccine-specific clones in convalescent patients (304 of 307) were mono-reactive for SARS-CoV-2 spike rather than cross-reactive with common cold coronaviruses. Although the median number of SARS-CoV-2-reactive clonotypes went up from around 20 after infection to 35 to 40 after vaccination, the increase was not significant.

Library prep was done by PCR. DNA from cultured CD4+ T cells underwent TCR sequencing with the Oncomine TCR Beta short-read assay at the Johns Hopkins FTIC core. Genomic DNA was extracted from the cultured CD4+ T cells with the QIAamp micro DNA kit. Oncomine TCR Beta libraries from cultured CD4+ T cells were pooled using unique dual indexes and sequenced on an Illumina iSeq 100. The study's processing was this. Non-productive sequences were filtered out, and CDR3s that did not start with C, did not end with F or W, or were shorter than 7 amino acids were discarded. Antigen-specific clonotypes were identified with the MANAFEST web application by comparing peptide-stimulated wells with reference and other culture wells. Positive clones required FDR below 0.05, an odds ratio above 5, and productive frequency above 0.1% in at least two of three replicate wells. A clonotype was classed as cross-reactive if the clonotype showed significant expansion both in SARS-CoV-2 spike wells and in at least one common cold coronavirus spike condition. CDR3 homology was assessed with Levenshtein distances (stringdist) and unrooted phylogenetic trees (ape) in R version 3.6.1. The public reads were run again by TCRdb, first through fastp at Q25 and then through MiXCR, and only productive beta chains were kept. Here each entry gathers all rows of one CDR3 protein and keeps the most common genes and DNA. The V and J calls reflect TCRdb's pipeline rather than the authors' work. The sample records around 15,000 distinct CDR3 sequences, approximately 55% of which are singletons. The top ten constitute 7.5% to 9.5% of the sample.

The sample's treatment or condition label, decoded: approximately 9-day PBMC culture with coronavirus spike peptide pools or control peptides (ViraFEST assay). To expand antigen-specific T cells with peptide pools and then pick out the expanded clonotypes through TCR sequencing, the study relied on the ViraFEST assay. Positive SARS-CoV-2 PCR tests in the convalescent patients dated from March to December 2020, before Alpha, Beta and Delta variants emerged in the United States. PBMCs were cultured at fewer than 2.5 million per well in IMDM supplemented with roughly 5% human AB serum and approximately 10 IU/ml IL-2, with around 10 ug/ml peptide pools added. On days 3 and 7, half of the culture medium was replaced with fresh IL-2-containing medium. After 10 days of culture, CD4+ T cells were isolated by negative selection with the EasySep CD4+ T cell isolation kit. Ficoll-Paque Plus gradient centrifugation was used to isolate PBMCs from whole blood, and the isolated PBMCs were then either used fresh or cryopreserved at -140C. Culture conditions were generally each tested in triplicate wells.

The sequence came from a human donor who had recovered from COVID-19. Sequenced input: CD4+ T cells from blood, cultured in vitro. The receptor chain draws on TRBV10-1 and TRBJ2-7; D gene: possibly TRBD1, on 6 matching bases. Read as DNA, the sequence is TGCGCCAGCAGTTCCGGACAGAACTCCTACGAGCAGTACTTC. This encodes CASSSGQNSYEQYF.